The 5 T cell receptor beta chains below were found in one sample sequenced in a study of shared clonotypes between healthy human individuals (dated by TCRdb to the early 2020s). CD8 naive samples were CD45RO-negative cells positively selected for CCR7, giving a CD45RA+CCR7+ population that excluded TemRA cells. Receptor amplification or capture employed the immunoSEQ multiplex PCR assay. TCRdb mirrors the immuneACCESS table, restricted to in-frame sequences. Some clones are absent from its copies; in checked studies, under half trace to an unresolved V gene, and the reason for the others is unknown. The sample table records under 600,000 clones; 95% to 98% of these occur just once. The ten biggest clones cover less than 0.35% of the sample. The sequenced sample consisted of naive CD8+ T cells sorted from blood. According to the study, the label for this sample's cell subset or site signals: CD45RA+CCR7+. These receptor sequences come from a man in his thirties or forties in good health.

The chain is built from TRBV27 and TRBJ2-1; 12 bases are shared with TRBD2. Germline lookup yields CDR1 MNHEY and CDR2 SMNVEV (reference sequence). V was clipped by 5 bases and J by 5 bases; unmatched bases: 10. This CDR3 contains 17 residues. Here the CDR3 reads CASSPYRRTSGNNEQFF. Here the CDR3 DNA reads TGTGCCAGCAGTCCCTACCGACGGACTAGCGGGAACAATGAGCAGTTCTTC.

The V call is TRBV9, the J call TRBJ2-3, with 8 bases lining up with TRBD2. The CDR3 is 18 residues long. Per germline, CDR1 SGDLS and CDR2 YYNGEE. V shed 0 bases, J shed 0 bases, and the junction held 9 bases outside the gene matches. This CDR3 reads CASSVEMSLAGSTDTQYF. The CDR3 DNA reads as TGTGCCAGCAGCGTAGAAATGTCGTTAGCGGGGAGCACAGATACGCAGTATTTT.

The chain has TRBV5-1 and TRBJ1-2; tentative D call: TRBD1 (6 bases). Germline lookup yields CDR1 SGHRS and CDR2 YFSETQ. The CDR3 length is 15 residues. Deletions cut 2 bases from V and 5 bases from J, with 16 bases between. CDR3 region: CASSFFYGRGYGYTF. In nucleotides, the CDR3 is TGCGCCAGCAGCTTTTTTTATGGCAGGGGATATGGCTACACCTTC.

The CDR3 loop reads CASSQSPGASTDTQYF. In nucleotides, the CDR3 is TGCGCCAGCAGCCAATCACCCGGGGCCTCGACAGATACGCAGTATTTT. The J gene is TRBJ2-3, the V gene TRBV4-1; the D call may be TRBD1 or TRBD2 (5 bases each). Trimming left V 2 bases short and J 3 bases short, with 15 bases between. Germline V lookup: CDR1 MGHRA, CDR2 YSYEKL. The CDR3 runs 16 residues.

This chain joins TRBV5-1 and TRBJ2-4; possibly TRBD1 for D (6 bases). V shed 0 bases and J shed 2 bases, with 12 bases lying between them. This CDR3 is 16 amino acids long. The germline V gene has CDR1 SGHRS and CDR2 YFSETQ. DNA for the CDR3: TGCGCCAGCAGCTTGGTTCTGAGGGGGACCAAAAACATTCAGTACTTC. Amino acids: CASSLVLRGTKNIQYF.